The 27 T cell receptor beta chains given below trace back to one sample, sequenced in a study of T cell responses to AZD1222 COVID-19 vaccine. Profiling relied on immunoSEQ multiplex PCR, and the TCRdb table lists in-frame clones only, not all of them. The table shows 130,000 or so clones, with 86% occurring only once. Sample: peripheral blood, taken on day 0 of AZD1222 vaccination. Every receptor here comes from an adult in good health.

The rearrangement links TRBV27 to TRBJ2-3; D unresolved. V shed 6 bases and J shed 6 bases, with 7 bases lying between them. Germline V CDR1 and CDR2: MNHEY, SMNVEV (reference sequence). The CDR3 covers 11 residues. This CDR3 is CASRGWDTQYF. The CDR3 DNA reads as TGTGCCAGCAGGGGCTGGGATACGCAGTATTTT.

V usage is TRBV12-3 or TRBV12-4 and J usage is TRBJ2-6, with D unclear. V was trimmed by 8 bases and J by 0 bases, leaving 2 bases between them. This CDR3 is 12 amino acids long. The CDR3 loop reads CASGSGANVLTF. The DNA for the CDR3 is TGTGCCAGCGGCTCTGGGGCCAACGTCCTGACTTTC.

This sequence joins TRBV9 and TRBJ1-1; 7 bases are a match to TRBD1. Germline CDR1 is SGDLS and CDR2 is YYNGEE. V was pared by 3 bases and J by 6 bases, with 8 bases of the junction left unmatched. The CDR3 is 14 residues long. CDR3 bases: TGTGCCAGCAGCGCTCAGGGGGGTCGGGCTGAAGCTTTCTTT. Protein: CASSAQGGRAEAFF.

The chain joins TRBV7-2 to TRBJ2-3; weak D call: TRBD1 (6 bases). The length of the CDR3 is 14 residues. V shed 4 bases and J shed 3 bases, with 11 bases lying between them. Germline values: CDR1 SGHTA, CDR2 FQGNSA. CDR3 loop: CASSSQGQTDTQYF. In DNA, the CDR3 is TGTGCCAGCAGCTCGCAGGGACAAACAGATACGCAGTATTTT. The full variable domain, in which reference TRBV7-2 and TRBJ2-3 provide the parts outside the CDR3, is GAGVSQSPSNKVTEKGKDVELRCDPISGHTALYWYRQSLGQGLEFLIYFQGNSAPDKSGLPSDRFSAERTGGSVSTLTIQRTQQEDSAVYLCASSSQGQTDTQYFGPGTRLTVL.

V and J are TRBV5-1 and TRBJ1-3; D unclear. CDR3 length: 13 residues. In germline, CDR1 is SGHRS, CDR2 YFSETQ. Trimming stripped 2 bases from V and 0 bases from J, with 3 bases between. CDR3 region: CASSFNSGNTIYF. For the CDR3, the DNA is TGCGCCAGCAGCTTCAACTCTGGAAACACCATATATTTT.

The chain links TRBV28 to TRBJ1-4, with TRBD1 identical over 8 bases. The CDR3 length is 15 residues. Per germline, CDR1 MDHEN and CDR2 SYDVKM. With V trimmed by 4 bases and J by 8 bases, 9 bases remained unmatched. CDR3 loop: CASSSGTGGREKLFF. CDR3 bases: TGTGCCAGCAGTTCCGGGACAGGCGGTCGAGAAAAACTGTTTTTT.

The J gene is TRBJ1-1, the V gene TRBV25-1, with D possibly TRBD1 on 6 matching bases. This CDR3 contains 15 residues. The germline CDR1 and CDR2 sequences are MGHDK and SYGVNS. Trimming pared 6 bases from V and 0 bases from J, leaving 14 bases between. The CDR3 region is CASREGQGLNTEAFF. The CDR3 region has the DNA TGTGCCAGCAGGGAGGGGCAGGGGCTGAACACTGAAGCTTTCTTT.

The V call is TRBV5-1, the J call TRBJ2-3; no reliable D call. The CDR3 length is 14 residues. Germline CDR1 and CDR2: SGHRS and YFSETQ. Trimming shortened V by 6 bases and J by 0 bases, and 11 bases separated the two germline ends. The CDR3 is CASTSRISTDTQYF. In DNA form, the CDR3 reads TGCGCCAGCACCTCAAGGATCAGCACAGATACGCAGTATTTT.

The V call is TRBV7-3, the J call TRBJ2-7, with 10 positions matching TRBD1. Germline values: CDR1 SGHTA, CDR2 FQGTGA. The CDR3 covers 15 residues. V shed 5 bases, J shed 2 bases, and the junction held 6 bases outside the gene matches. CDR3 loop: CASSPAGTGAYEQYF. The CDR3 nucleotides read TGTGCCAGCAGCCCGGCCGGGACAGGGGCCTACGAGCAGTACTTC. The full variable domain, rest sourced from reference TRBV7-3 and TRBJ2-7, is GAGVSQTPSNKVTEKGKYVELRCDPISGHTALYWYRQSLGQGPEFLIYFQGTGAADDSGLPNDRFFAVRPEGSVSTLKIQRTERGDSAVYLCASSPAGTGAYEQYFGPGTRLTVT.

V is TRBV19 and J is TRBJ1-4, with 7 bases lining up with TRBD1. J gave up 5 bases and V 7 bases, and 7 bases lay outside the gene matches. This CDR3 spans 14 amino acids. The germline gives CDR1 LNHDA, CDR2 SQIVND (reference sequence). CDR3 region: CASNRGGSNEKLFF. CDR3 DNA sequence: TGTGCCAGTAACCGAGGGGGCTCAAATGAAAAACTGTTTTTT.

The chain recombines TRBV7-6 with TRBJ1-1; tentatively, D is TRBD1 (5 bases). With 5 bases removed from V and 4 bases from J, the gap between germline ends came to 14 bases. The CDR3 length is 14 residues. Germline-derived CDR1 and CDR2 are SGHVS and FNYEAQ. CDR3 nucleotides: TGTGCCAGCAGCCGCGATCAGGGACTCACTGAAGCTTTCTTT. Translating it yields CASSRDQGLTEAFF.

The V and J genes are TRBV18 and TRBJ1-1, with D tentatively TRBD1 (6 bases). Trimming took 3 bases from V and 4 from J, leaving 21 bases between them. There are 17 residues in the CDR3. Germline values: CDR1 KGHSH, CDR2 LQKENI. The CDR3 coding sequence is TGTGCCAGCTCACCGACAGGCTGGGGGGAGGGTATCACTGAAGCTTTCTTT. It is translated as CASSPTGWGEGITEAFF.

The chain is built from TRBV3-1 (or the pseudogene TRBV3-2) and TRBJ2-6; 11 bases map to TRBD1. Germline CDR1 LGHDT, CDR2 YNNKEL (reference sequence). This CDR3 has 18 amino acids. The V gene end was trimmed by 4 bases and the J gene end by 4 bases; junction bases not matched to a gene: 9. Here the CDR3 DNA reads TGTGCCAGCAGCCTGCGGACAGGGGGCGCGGGAGGGGCCAACGTCCTGACTTTC. Protein sequence: CASSLRTGGAGGANVLTF.

The V gene is TRBV9, the J gene TRBJ1-4; 7 bases line up with TRBD1. The CDR3 loop spans 17 amino acids. Trimming at V came to 3 bases and at J to 4 bases, leaving 12 bases not matched to a gene. Germline V CDR1 and CDR2: SGDLS, YYNGEE. DNA of the CDR3: TGTGCCAGCAGCGGGGCAGAGGGGGCAGGTCTTAATGAAAAACTGTTTTTT. This gives the protein CASSGAEGAGLNEKLFF.

The sample holds a few counts of this clone. This rearrangement joins TRBV28 to TRBJ1-1; unclear D gene. Trimming cost V 9 bases and J 1 base, with 18 bases left between them. The germline V gene has CDR1 MDHEN and CDR2 SYDVKM. The CDR3 runs to 15 residues. The CDR3 sequence: CASNPGFGPNTEAFF. The CDR3 DNA reads as TGTGCCAGTAATCCCGGGTTCGGTCCGAACACTGAAGCTTTCTTT.

The chain joins TRBV11-3 to TRBJ2-1, with TRBD1 matching 10 bases. Germline lookup yields CDR1 SGHNT and CDR2 YENEEA. The CDR3 has 19 amino acids. The V and J ends lost 1 base and 3 bases, in that order; junction bases with no gene match: 12. CDR3 DNA sequence: TGTGCCAGCAGCTTAGGGCCGGGACAGGGGTCGGTAATCTACAATGAGCAGTTCTTC. Its translation is CASSLGPGQGSVIYNEQFF.

The V call is TRBV3-1 (or the pseudogene TRBV3-2), the J call TRBJ1-5; TRBD1 agrees at 11 bases. V lost 5 bases, J lost 12 bases, and 15 bases stayed unmatched. This CDR3 is 16 amino acids long. Germline values: CDR1 LGHDT, CDR2 YNNKEL (reference sequence). The DNA of the CDR3 is TGTGCCAGCAGCGACACCGGGACAGGGGGGGCAGGGCTCCAGCATTTT. Residues: CASSDTGTGGAGLQHF.

Regarding this clone: Other DNA sequences within the sample encode an identical CDR3. The chain couples TRBV5-6 to TRBJ1-2; D not certain. CDR1 SGHDT and CDR2 YYEEEE come from the germline V gene. The CDR3 has 12 amino acids. With 4 bases removed from V and 0 bases from J, the gap between germline ends came to 4 bases. The CDR3, as DNA: TGTGCCAGCAGCCGTTCTAACTATGGCTACACCTTC. Its translation is CASSRSNYGYTF.

This clone is a singleton in its sample. The chain recombines TRBV20-1 with TRBJ2-7; no definite D call. V shed 3 bases and J shed 6 bases, with 18 bases lying between them. Germline V gene data show CDR1 as DFQATT and CDR2 as SNEGSKA (reference sequence). The CDR3 loop spans 14 amino acids. The CDR3 nucleotides read TGCAGTGCTAGTCCCCTCTCAGGTTGGGGCGAGCAGTACTTC. It translates to CSASPLSGWGEQYF.

The chain combines TRBV2 with TRBJ1-2; 9 bases agree with TRBD1. This CDR3 is 16 amino acids long. V trimming: 1 base; J trimming: 8 bases; junction bases outside the gene matches: 11. Germline V gene data show CDR1 as SNHLY and CDR2 as FYNNEI. The CDR3 is CASSEGNRGPGKGYTF. For the CDR3, the DNA is TGTGCCAGCAGTGAAGGGAACAGGGGGCCCGGGAAGGGCTACACCTTC.

This clone was seen once. The CDR3 loop reads CASTLGTDYLYTF. The CDR3 nucleotides are TGTGCCAGCACCCTAGGGACCGATTATCTCTACACCTTC. The chain carries TRBV9 and TRBJ1-2; D perhaps matches TRBD1 (5 bases). This CDR3 has 13 residues. CDR1 and CDR2 from the germline V gene are SGDLS and YYNGEE. Trimming pared 6 bases from V and 10 bases from J, leaving 19 bases between. The entire variable domain, with the rest obtained from reference TRBV9 and TRBJ1-2, is as follows: DSGVTQTPKHLITATGQRVTLRCSPRSGDLSVYWYQQSLDQGLQFLIQYYNGEERAKGNILERFSAQQFPDLHSELNLSSLELGDSALYFCASTLGTDYLYTFGSGTRLTVV.

As DNA, the CDR3 is TGTGCCTGGAGTGTAGCGGGGGGGGTCGAGCAGTACTTC. This encodes CAWSVAGGVEQYF. The rearrangement links TRBV30 to TRBJ2-7, with 10 bases fitting TRBD2. The V gene end was trimmed by 0 bases and the J gene end by 6 bases; junction bases not matched to a gene: 2. CDR1 and CDR2 (germline): GTSNPN, SVGIG (reference sequence). The CDR3 extends over 13 amino acids.

The CDR3 DNA is TGTGCCAGCAGTGAAGTAGAGGGGTGGAATACTGAAGCTTTCTTT. Translated: CASSEVEGWNTEAFF. V gene TRBV25-1 combines with J gene TRBJ1-1; TRBD1 is a possible D gene (5 bases). Germline V gene sequence: CDR1 MGHDK, CDR2 SYGVNS. The V gene lost 2 bases and the J gene lost 5 bases, with 15 bases spanning the gap. The CDR3 has 15 residues. The full variable domain, completed using reference TRBV25-1 and TRBJ1-1, is EADIYQTPRYLVIGTGKKITLECSQTMGHDKMYWYQQDPGMELHLIHYSYGVNSTEKGDLSSESTVSRIRTEHFPLTLESARPSHTSQYLCASSEVEGWNTEAFFGQGTRLTVV.

V is TRBV6-4 and J is TRBJ1-5; no reliable D call. In germline, CDR1 is MRHNA, CDR2 SNTAGT. The CDR3 runs to 13 residues. V dropped 2 bases and J dropped 0 bases, with 2 bases sitting between them. CDR3 nucleotides: TGTGCCAGCAGTGACGGTAGCAATCAGCCCCAGCATTTT. Translating gives CASSDGSNQPQHF.

This chain connects TRBV7-3 to TRBJ1-5; perhaps TRBD1 as D (6 bases). The ends were cut back, 5 bases at V and 3 bases at J, with 14 bases in the middle. The CDR3 is 15 amino acids. Germline loops: CDR1 SGHTA, CDR2 FQGTGA. DNA of the CDR3: TGTGCCAGCAGCCCGAGCGGGGGCGCCAATCAGCCCCAGCATTTT. Translation: CASSPSGGANQPQHF.

V is TRBV6-1 and J is TRBJ1-2, with D possibly matching TRBD1 (5 bases). Germline lookup yields CDR1 MNHNS and CDR2 SASEGT. CDR3 length: 15 residues. V lost 5 bases to trimming and J lost 0 bases, with 13 bases between them. The CDR3 sequence: CASSSGGRANYGYTF. CDR3 sequence (DNA): TGTGCCAGCAGTTCGGGGGGGAGAGCTAACTATGGCTACACCTTC.

The chain joins TRBV3-1 (or the pseudogene TRBV3-2) to TRBJ2-1; 9 bases fit TRBD2. The germline V gene has CDR1 LGHDT and CDR2 YNNKEL (reference sequence). The length of the CDR3 is 13 residues. The V and J ends lost 8 bases and 5 bases, in that order; junction bases with no gene match: 4. Written as DNA, the CDR3 is TGTGCCAGCGAGTCTAGCGGGGACAATGAGCAGTTCTTC. As protein: CASESSGDNEQFF.